These T cell receptor beta chains were read from a single sample in a study of cytomegalovirus exposure and HLA in healthy donors. Clones were sequenced by immunoSEQ multiplex PCR, and TCRdb holds only the in-frame ones, with some missing. The sample lists approximately 81,000 clones; 85% to 95% were seen once. The sequenced sample consisted of PBMCs. These receptors all stem from a man between 18 and 35 years old in good health and CMV-seronegative. Both conserved end residues are part of each CDR3. The D gene is left open where the match is weak. Clone size is stated in some rows and not others, as once, few, many or a class when expanded.

>TRBJ2-5|-|TRBV7-9|-
CASSFGSPGETQYF
>TRBJ1-2|-|TRBV27|-
CASTGGTPSTSGYTF
>TRBJ1-2|-|TRBV7-3|-
CASSSSGGGRYGYTF
>TRBJ2-3|once|TRBV30|-
CAWNRQTDTQYF
>TRBJ1-2|-|TRBV30|TRBD1
CAWSPPGTGDGYTF
>TRBJ2-2|-|TRBV7-9|-
CASSLVSGLTGELFF
>TRBJ1-2|-|TRBV27|TRBD1
CASSPTHRDRGNLPYGYTF
>TRBJ2-7|-|TRBV4-2|TRBD2
CASSRLAGSTYEQYF
>TRBJ2-2|-|TRBV6-4|TRBD2
CASKSGEVTGELFF
>TRBJ2-1|-|TRBV7-7|TRBD1
CASSSGTGSNEQFF
>TRBJ2-7|-|TRBV6-5|-
CASSYGSFHSYEQYF
>TRBJ2-2|-|TRBV12-5|TRBD2
CASGLELAGGNTGELFF
>TRBJ2-7|-|TRBV10-3|TRBD1
CAIAPPRDRGHEQYF
>TRBJ2-1|-|TRBV7-2|-
CASSARSVGYNEQFF
>TRBJ2-7|once|TRBV29-1|TRBD2
CSVRGDLSYEQYF
>TRBJ1-2|-|TRBV18|-
CASSPVGQGYGYTF
>TRBJ2-3|once|TRBV5-6|TRBD1
CASSLTGGEEDTQYF
>TRBJ2-6|-|TRBV30|-
CAWSLSSSGANVLTF
>TRBJ2-5|-|TRBV18|TRBD2
CASSPGLAGGVKETQYF
>TRBJ1-2|-|TRBV5-1|-
CASSLVSQATYGYTF
>TRBJ1-2|-|TRBV13|TRBD1
CASKDGTGGSGYTF
>TRBJ2-1|-|TRBV4-1|-
CASSQVGHATYNEQFF
>TRBJ1-5|-|TRBV19|-
CASSIAPYSNQPQHF
>TRBJ2-5|-|TRBV27|TRBD2
CASSTSGRAGETQYF
>TRBJ2-1|-|TRBV5-1|-
CASSLHSLSSYNEQFF
>TRBJ2-4|-|TRBV27|-
CASSFYSGGKNIQYF
>TRBJ1-2|-|TRBV18|-
CASSPAAANYGYTF
>TRBJ2-7|-|TRBV11-2|TRBD1
CASSLGVPGQGFVQYF
>TRBJ1-2|-|TRBV10-3|-
CAIRNSYGYTF
>TRBJ1-1|-|TRBV19|TRBD1
CASRQGSGGTEAFF
>TRBJ2-1|-|TRBV2|TRBD2
CASRVVAGVNEQFF
>TRBJ2-5|-|TRBV9|-
CASSVETDWVTQYF
>TRBJ2-6|-|TRBV5-5|TRBD2
CASSGLAGTSGANVLTF
>TRBJ2-7|-|TRBV5-1|-
CASSLTGGRYEQYF
>TRBJ2-3|-|TRBV5-4|-
CASSLRVFGTDTQYF
>TRBJ1-4|-|TRBV15|TRBD1
CATSRAQDRAGEKLFF
>TRBJ2-3|-|TRBV25-1|-
CASSEYRGSTDTQYF
>TRBJ2-7|once|TRBV5-6|-
CASSRPVWGRYEQYF
>TRBJ2-3|-|TRBV7-9|TRBD1
CASSPVGQRVVRF
>TRBJ2-7|once|TRBV15|TRBD1
CATSRGQGQSGEQYF
>TRBJ2-1|-|TRBV28|TRBD2
CASSPRTSGNNEQFF
>TRBJ2-7|-|TRBV5-7|-
CASSSGAESSYEQYF
>TRBJ1-1|-|TRBV9|-
CASSRTSTNTEAFF
>TRBJ2-2|-|TRBV5-4|TRBD1
CASTRTGGVRTGELFF
>TRBJ2-1|once|TRBV10-3|TRBD2
CAIRAGGHYNEQFF
>TRBJ1-5|-|TRBV23-1|-
CASSQSKGRLYSNQPQHF
>TRBJ1-2|-|TRBV30|-
CAWSRGRREDYGYTF
>TRBJ2-7|-|TRBV5-1|-
CASSLNSLSYEQYF
>TRBJ2-7|once|TRBV9|-
CASSVGVSYEQYF
>TRBJ2-1|-|TRBV27|-
CASSTRREQFF
>TRBJ2-5|-|TRBV18|-
CASSRPRGVAETQYF
>TRBJ1-2|-|TRBV7-2|-
CASSARSGYTF
>TRBJ2-3|-|TRBV10-3|-
CAISDGVTDTQYF
>TRBJ1-5|-|TRBV27|TRBD1
CASSYKPGGANQPQHF